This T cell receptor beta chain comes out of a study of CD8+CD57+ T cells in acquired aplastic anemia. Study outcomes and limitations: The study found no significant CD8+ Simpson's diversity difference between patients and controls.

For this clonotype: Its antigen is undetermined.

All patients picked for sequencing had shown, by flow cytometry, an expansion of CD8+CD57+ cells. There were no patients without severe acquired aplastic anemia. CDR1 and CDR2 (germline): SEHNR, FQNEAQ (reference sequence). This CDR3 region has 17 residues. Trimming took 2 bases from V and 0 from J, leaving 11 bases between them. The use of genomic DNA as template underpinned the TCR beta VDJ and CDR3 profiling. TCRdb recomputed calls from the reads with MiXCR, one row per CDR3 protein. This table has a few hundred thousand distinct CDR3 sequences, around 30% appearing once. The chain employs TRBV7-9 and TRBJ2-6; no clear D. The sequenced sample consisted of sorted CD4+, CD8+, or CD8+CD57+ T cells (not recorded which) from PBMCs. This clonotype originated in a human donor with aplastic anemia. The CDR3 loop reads CASSLNRGSSGANVLTF. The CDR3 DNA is TGTGCCAGCAGCTTAAACCGCGGAAGCTCTGGGGCCAACGTCCTGACTTTC.